This TCR beta chain was observed in a study of blood T cell repertoires in COVID-19. Overall study: Samples of COVID-19 (acute and convalescent) were obtained from the United States, Italy and Spain. T cells, B-cell-depleted T cells, or PBMCs provided the cDNA or gDNA that served as material.

The germline V gene has CDR1 LGHNA and CDR2 YNFKEQ. V was shortened by 3 bases and J by 2 bases, with 11 bases between the two germline ends. CDR3 length equals 14 residues. Recruited during active infection, patients (from Seattle) were subsequently followed longitudinally. In the study's own analysis: Estimated nucleated cell counts came from reference gene primer amplification. Libraries were prepared by immunoSEQ multiplex PCR; TCRdb keeps only in-frame clonotypes and omits some of them. That table supplies the V and J calls and clone size; D and trimming were determined from the DNA. The sample yields hundreds of thousands of clones, around 89% seen once.

The rearrangement uses TRBV4-2 and TRBJ2-7, with D possibly matching TRBD2 (5 bases). The TCR originated in a woman in her 40s with COVID-19, enrolled during active disease. The specimen sequenced was peripheral blood. The CDR3 nucleotides are TGTGCCAGCAGCCAGATGGACTGGACCTACGAGCAGTACTTC. This encodes CASSQMDWTYEQYF.